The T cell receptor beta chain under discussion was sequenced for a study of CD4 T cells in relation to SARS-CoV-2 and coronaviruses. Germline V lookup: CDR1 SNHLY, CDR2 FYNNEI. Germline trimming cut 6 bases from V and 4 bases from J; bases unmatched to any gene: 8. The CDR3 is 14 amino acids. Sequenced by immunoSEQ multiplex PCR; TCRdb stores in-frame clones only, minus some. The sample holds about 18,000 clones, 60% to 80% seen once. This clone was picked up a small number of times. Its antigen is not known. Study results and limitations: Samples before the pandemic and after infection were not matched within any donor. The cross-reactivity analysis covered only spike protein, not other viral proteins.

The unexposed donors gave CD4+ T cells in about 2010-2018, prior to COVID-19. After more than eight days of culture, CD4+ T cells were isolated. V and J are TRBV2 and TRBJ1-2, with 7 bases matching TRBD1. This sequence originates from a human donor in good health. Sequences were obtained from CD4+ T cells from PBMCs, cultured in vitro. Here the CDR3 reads CASRDRQGTYGYTF. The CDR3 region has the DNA TGTGCCAGCAGAGATAGACAGGGAACCTATGGCTACACCTTC.